The clone carrying this T cell receptor (beta chain) has only a few counts. Antigen: not known. The data belong to a study of identical twins. Donors uniformly comprised healthy Caucasians. CDR1 is LNHDA and CDR2 is SQIVND in the germline V gene (reference sequence). V shed 10 bases, J shed 0 bases, and the junction held 7 bases outside the gene matches. This CDR3 is 15 amino acids long. Whole-study results and caveats: In beta out-of-frame sequences, the excess sharing between twins was weaker. Low generation-probability sequences were in excess among twin-shared out-of-frame alpha sequences.

Template switching introduced a universal primer site, and the cDNA bore unique molecular identifiers. TCRdb passed the 5' RACE reads through MiXCR, listing each CDR3 protein once. The data contain roughly 260,000 distinct CDR3 sequences, around 15% of them singletons. The TCR sequence derives from a woman younger than 30 in good health. The chain recombines TRBV19 with TRBJ2-2; 8 bases agree with TRBD1. Sequenced input: memory (CD45RO+) T cells sorted from blood. This chain's CDR3 is CAIARGPTNTGELFF. CDR3 sequence (DNA): TGTGCCATCGCCAGGGGGCCAACGAACACCGGGGAGCTGTTTTTT.